This T cell receptor (beta chain) comes out of a study of T-cell memory formation after mild COVID-19. This clonotype was seen a handful of times. The CDR3 spans 13 residues. V shed 4 bases and J shed 2 bases, with 9 bases lying between them. Germline CDR1 is SGHNT and CDR2 is YYREEE (reference sequence). Each CDR3 protein gets one entry after TCRdb re-called the 5' RACE reads with MiXCR. The table records a few hundred thousand distinct CDR3 sequences, around 20% of them present only once. This TCR was sampled from a man aged 18 to 30 who had mild COVID-19 (a few samples of this study predate the infection). Cell type and time point are not known. The rearrangement joins TRBV5-4 to TRBJ2-5, with D possibly being TRBD1 (6 bases). Material: PBMCs or a T cell subset sorted from them (not recorded which). The CDR3 DNA follows: TGTGCCAGCAGCGCCGGGACACAAGAGACCCAGTACTTC. It yields the protein CASSAGTQETQYF.